These 29 T cell receptor beta chains originate from one sample sequenced in a study of T cell responses to AZD1222 COVID-19 vaccine. Here immunoSEQ multiplex PCR was the method, and the copy in TCRdb shows in-frame clones only, minus some. The data hold 89,000 or so clones, with about 86% observed a single time. The source material was peripheral blood, sampled on day 0 of AZD1222 vaccination. The receptors derive from an adult in good health.

The gene calls are TRBV28 and TRBJ1-5; D ambiguous. The germline V gene encodes CDR1 MDHEN and CDR2 SYDVKM. V was trimmed by 8 bases and J by 3 bases, leaving 11 bases between them. The CDR3 is 13 residues long. CDR3 protein: CASGGRVNQPQHF. As DNA, the CDR3 is TGTGCCAGCGGAGGGCGGGTCAATCAGCCCCAGCATTTT.

The chain joins TRBV4-2 to TRBJ2-1; 13 nucleotides agree with TRBD2. Germline values: CDR1 LGHNA, CDR2 YNFKEQ. Trimming removed 1 base from V and 8 bases from J; junction bases left unmatched: 5. This CDR3 is 16 amino acids long. CDR3 in DNA: TGTGCCAGCAGCCAAGGGGGACTAGCGGGAATCGATGAGCAGTTCTTC. Protein sequence: CASSQGGLAGIDEQFF.

CDR3 amino acids: CASSIAGGNYNEQFF. The CDR3 DNA sequence: TGTGCCAGTAGTATAGCGGGAGGGAACTACAATGAGCAGTTCTTC. The V gene is TRBV19, the J gene TRBJ2-1, with TRBD2 identical over 8 bases. Germline trimming cut 1 base from V and 3 bases from J; bases unmatched to any gene: 2. Germline V CDR1 and CDR2: LNHDA, SQIVND (reference sequence). This CDR3 comprises 15 residues.

This clone has a single count. The chain couples TRBV19 to TRBJ1-2; D is ambiguous. Germline V CDR1 and CDR2: LNHDA, SQIVND (reference sequence). This CDR3 has 15 amino acids. Trimming removed 4 bases at V and 6 bases at J, with 18 bases between. The CDR3 DNA reads TGTGCCAGTAGTAACCAACCCCAGACTATCCATGGCTACACCTTC. Amino acid sequence: CASSNQPQTIHGYTF.

V gene TRBV2 combines with J gene TRBJ2-7; 7 bases align to TRBD2. Germline lookup yields CDR1 SNHLY and CDR2 FYNNEI. The CDR3 consists of 14 residues. Trimming at V came to 3 bases and at J to 3 bases, leaving 5 bases not matched to a gene. Written as DNA, the CDR3 is TGTGCCAGCAGTGAGGGGGGGATAAACTACGAGCAGTACTTC. It specifies CASSEGGINYEQYF. The complete variable domain, with remaining parts taken from reference TRBV2 and TRBJ2-7, reads EPEVTQTPSHQVTQMGQEVILRCVPISNHLYFYWYRQILGQKVEFLVSFYNNEISEKSEIFDDQFSVERPDGSNFTLKIRSTKLEDSAMYFCASSEGGINYEQYFGPGTRLTVT.

This clone was counted between two and nine times. The chain links TRBV28 to TRBJ1-1; D gene uncertain. The CDR3 is 14 residues long. Germline CDR1 reads MDHEN; CDR2 reads SYDVKM. Trimming removed 2 bases from V and 1 base from J, with 8 bases in between. The chain's CDR3 is CASSLLPKNTEAFF. In DNA form, the CDR3 reads TGTGCCAGCAGTTTACTTCCTAAGAACACTGAAGCTTTCTTT.

The chain couples TRBV10-3 to TRBJ1-2; D perhaps matches TRBD1 (6 bases). V was shortened by 7 bases and J by 4 bases, with 16 bases between the two germline ends. Germline lookup yields CDR1 ENHRY and CDR2 SYGVKD. The CDR3 runs 14 residues. The CDR3 sequence: CAIKMAGEIYGYTF. CDR3 bases: TGTGCCATCAAGATGGCAGGGGAAATCTATGGCTACACCTTC.

Concerning this clone: This sample includes further DNA sequences coding for the same CDR3. The chain has TRBV24-1 and TRBJ2-3, with a tentative D call TRBD2 (6 bases). This CDR3 spans 14 amino acids. Germline CDR1 reads KGHDR; CDR2 reads SFDVKD. V shed 0 bases and J shed 3 bases, with 6 bases lying between them. The chain's CDR3 is CATSDLGLTDTQYF. In DNA, the CDR3 is TGTGCCACCAGTGATTTGGGACTAACAGATACGCAGTATTTT.

This clone was observed once. The V and J genes are TRBV27 and TRBJ1-6, with unresolved D. CDR3 length equals 14 residues. Trimming left V 2 bases short and J 2 bases short, with 4 bases between. Germline V gene data show CDR1 as MNHEY and CDR2 as SMNVEV (reference sequence). In DNA form, the CDR3 reads TGTGCCAGCAGTTTAGAACCCTATAATTCACCCCTCCACTTT. This gives the protein CASSLEPYNSPLHF.

The chain has TRBV21-1 and TRBJ2-1; the table's D call, TRBD1, has no DNA check behind it. TRBV21-1 is termed a pseudogene. There are 18 residues in the CDR3. The CDR3 region is CASSKDKRRNSSYNEQFF. CDR3 bases: TGTGCCAGCAGCAAAGACAAGAGACGGAACAGCTCCTACAATGAGCAGTTCTTC.

The chain employs TRBV6-1 and TRBJ1-2; TRBD1 agrees at 8 bases. Germline V gene lookup returns CDR1 MNHNS and CDR2 SASEGT. The CDR3 runs 14 residues. V dropped 4 bases and J dropped 4; count of bases not matched to a gene: 5. The CDR3 sequence: CASSADRGRYGYTF. The CDR3 bases are TGTGCCAGCAGTGCAGACAGGGGCCGCTATGGCTACACCTTC.

This chain joins TRBV5-6 and TRBJ2-5; D might be TRBD2 (5 bases). The CDR3 covers 14 residues. Germline V gives CDR1 SGHDT, CDR2 YYEEEE. The V end was cut by 2 bases, the J end by 1 base, with 9 bases between. CDR3 in amino acids: CASSFSGIQETQYF. CDR3 nucleotides: TGTGCCAGCAGCTTCTCGGGGATCCAAGAGACCCAGTACTTC.

In its sample, this clone was seen once. The V and J genes are TRBV21-1 and TRBJ2-1; TRBD1, as called in the table, went unchecked against the DNA. TRBV21-1 is a pseudogene. The CDR3 contains 15 residues. The CDR3 sequence: CASSNIWALNNEQFF. The CDR3 nucleotides are TGTGCCAGCAGCAACATCTGGGCTTTGAACAATGAGCAGTTCTTC.

This clone came up once. The V and J genes are TRBV6-1 and TRBJ1-5; 7 bases match TRBD1. CDR1 and CDR2 (germline): MNHNS, SASEGT. CDR3 length equals 16 residues. After removal of 3 bases from V and 5 bases from J, the junction contained 10 bases not matched to a gene. In nucleotides, the CDR3 is TGTGCCAGCAGTGATCTGGGAGGGGGCAGAGATCAGCCCCAGCATTTT. It specifies CASSDLGGGRDQPQHF.

This clone was recorded a few times. The rearrangement uses TRBV4-1 and TRBJ2-6; 12 nucleotides match TRBD2. Trimming at V came to 0 bases and at J to 0 bases, leaving 3 bases not matched to a gene. Per the germline V gene, CDR1 is MGHRA and CDR2 is YSYEKL. The CDR3 has 19 amino acids. The CDR3 sequence: CASSQDKTSGSSGANVLTF. The CDR3 region has the DNA TGCGCCAGCAGCCAAGATAAGACTAGCGGGAGCTCTGGGGCCAACGTCCTGACTTTC.

On this clone: Other nucleotide sequences in the sample specify the same CDR3. This chain joins TRBV24-1 and TRBJ2-7, with 10 nucleotides matching TRBD1. The CDR3 contains 14 residues. The germline CDR1 and CDR2 sequences are KGHDR and SFDVKD. The junction had 6 bases not matched to a gene; V was cut back by 6 bases and J by 5 bases. The CDR3 nucleotides read TGTGCCACCAGTAGTCCCGGGACAGGGGACGAGCAGTACTTC. Amino acids: CATSSPGTGDEQYF.

This clone appeared a single time. V gene TRBV7-3 combines with J gene TRBJ1-2, with 8 positions matching TRBD1. There are 15 residues in the CDR3. V gave up 1 base and J gave up 6 bases; unmatched junction bases: 7. The germline V gene encodes CDR1 SGHTA and CDR2 FQGTGA. CDR3 DNA sequence: TGTGCCAGCAGCTTAAGTCGGCAGGGGGCGAATGGCTACACCTTC. Protein: CASSLSRQGANGYTF.

The chain employs TRBV9 and TRBJ2-5; 10 bases agree with TRBD2. Germline trimming cut 3 bases from V and 5 bases from J; bases unmatched to any gene: 10. The CDR3 consists of 16 residues. CDR1 SGDLS and CDR2 YYNGEE come from the germline V gene. CDR3 residues: CASSEGLAGERETQYF. The CDR3 DNA sequence: TGTGCCAGCAGCGAGGGGCTAGCGGGAGAACGGGAGACCCAGTACTTC.

This chain joins TRBV19 and TRBJ1-2; D remains unclear. V shed 0 bases and J shed 4 bases, with 6 bases lying between them. Germline-derived CDR1 and CDR2 are LNHDA and SQIVND (reference sequence). The CDR3 has 13 amino acids. The CDR3 nucleotides are TGTGCCAGTAGTATAGAGGCCTTCTATGGCTACACCTTC. It encodes CASSIEAFYGYTF.

V and J are TRBV19 and TRBJ1-2; D call uncertain. The germline V and J ends were trimmed by 4 bases and 1 base, with 16 bases remaining between them. Germline V gene data show CDR1 as LNHDA and CDR2 as SQIVND (reference sequence). The CDR3 spans 16 residues. CDR3 amino acids: CASSTPYSFVNYGYTF. The CDR3 region has the DNA TGTGCCAGTAGTACCCCATACAGTTTCGTTAACTATGGCTACACCTTC.

The CDR3 spells CASSDTGKLAGIADTQYF. The CDR3, as DNA: TGTGCCAGCAGTGATACAGGCAAACTAGCGGGAATCGCAGATACGCAGTATTTT. This sequence joins TRBV6-1 and TRBJ2-3; 10 nucleotides agree with TRBD2. There are 18 residues in the CDR3. Germline CDR1 is MNHNS and CDR2 is SASEGT. V shed 3 bases, J shed 4 bases, and the junction held 13 bases outside the gene matches.

The chain links TRBV19 to TRBJ1-2, with TRBD1 matching 9 bases. This CDR3 contains 14 residues. Germline CDR1 is LNHDA and CDR2 is SQIVND (reference sequence). After removal of 5 bases from V and 5 bases from J, the junction contained 6 bases not matched to a gene. The CDR3 bases are TGTGCCAGTAGTCGGGGACAGGGATTGTATGGCTACACCTTC. Translating it yields CASSRGQGLYGYTF.

The V and J genes are TRBV10-3 and TRBJ1-5, with D possibly matching TRBD1 (6 bases). V was shortened by 11 bases and J by 4 bases, with 12 bases between the two germline ends. The length of the CDR3 is 12 residues. Germline assignment: CDR1 ENHRY and CDR2 SYGVKD. DNA of the CDR3: TGTGCCTCAACCGACAGGAATCAGCCCCAGCATTTT. Encoded protein: CASTDRNQPQHF.

This clone was recorded once. The chain is built from TRBV18 and TRBJ2-7; D gene uncertain. CDR1 and CDR2 (germline): KGHSH, LQKENI. Deletions cut 3 bases from V and 1 base from J, with 7 bases between. CDR3 length: 13 residues. Written as DNA, the CDR3 is TGTGCCAGCTCACCCCTAGGATCCTACGAGCAGTACTTC. As protein: CASSPLGSYEQYF.

This clone occurred many times. The rearrangement uses TRBV28 and TRBJ2-1; a possible D gene is TRBD2 (6 bases). V dropped 3 bases and J dropped 0 bases, with 9 bases sitting between them. The CDR3 length is 15 residues. Germline CDR1 MDHEN, CDR2 SYDVKM. The CDR3 here is CASSFGTSSYNEQFF. CDR3 DNA sequence: TGTGCCAGCAGTTTCGGGACTTCCTCCTACAATGAGCAGTTCTTC.

J is TRBJ1-2 and V is TRBV5-6, with D unresolved. The length of the CDR3 is 15 residues. Between the trimmed V and J ends, which lost 4 bases and 8 bases, there was a span of 21 bases. CDR1 is SGHDT and CDR2 is YYEEEE in the germline V gene. The CDR3 loop is CASSIGTPQDSGYTF. The CDR3 coding sequence is TGTGCCAGCAGCATCGGTACGCCCCAGGACTCCGGCTACACCTTC.

This clone was counted between two and nine times. The J gene is TRBJ2-7, the V gene TRBV27; 12 bases align to TRBD2. V lost 4 bases and J lost 6; bases outside the gene matches: 10. CDR1 is MNHEY and CDR2 is SMNVEV in the germline V gene (reference sequence). The CDR3 has 16 residues. CDR3 DNA sequence: TGTGCCAGCAGTTCCCATTCTAGCGGGAGGGCTGTCGAGCAGTACTTC. Translated, it gives CASSSHSSGRAVEQYF.

The CDR3 reads CASISGLAGITQYF. CDR3 nucleotide sequence: TGTGCCAGCATCTCGGGTCTAGCGGGAATCACGCAGTATTTT. This chain joins TRBV28 and TRBJ2-3; 9 positions match TRBD2. CDR1 and CDR2 (germline): MDHEN, SYDVKM. V was pared by 7 bases and J by 9 bases, with 11 bases of the junction left unmatched. This CDR3 has 14 residues.

The CDR3 nucleotides are TGTGCCAGCAGCCCAGAGTCCACAGATACGCAGTATTTT. Its protein product is CASSPESTDTQYF. The V and J genes are TRBV7-3 and TRBJ2-3, with D hard to call. V lost 5 bases and J 2 bases, leaving 8 bases between the germline ends. This CDR3 has 13 amino acids. Germline CDR1 and CDR2: SGHTA and FQGTGA.